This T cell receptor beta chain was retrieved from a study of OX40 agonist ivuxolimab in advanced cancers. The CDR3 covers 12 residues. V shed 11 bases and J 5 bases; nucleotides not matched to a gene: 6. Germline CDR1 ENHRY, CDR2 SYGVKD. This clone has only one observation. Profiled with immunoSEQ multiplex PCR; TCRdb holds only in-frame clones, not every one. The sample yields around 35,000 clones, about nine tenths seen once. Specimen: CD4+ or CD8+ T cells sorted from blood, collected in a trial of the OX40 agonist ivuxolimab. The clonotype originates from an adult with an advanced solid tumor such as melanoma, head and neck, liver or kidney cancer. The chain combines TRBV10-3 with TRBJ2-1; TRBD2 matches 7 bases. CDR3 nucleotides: TGTGCCGTAGCGGGCGAGAACAATGAGCAGTTCTTC. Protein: CAVAGENNEQFF.